This record covers a single T cell receptor (beta chain). What it binds is not known. The sort gate was single viable CD3+CD4+CD8-CD45RO+ cells for memory CD4+ T cells. The sample originates from a study of memory CD4+ T cells and cytomegalovirus serostatus. Looking at the study overall: Healthy Belgian adult donors included nine or ten CMV-positive and approximately 25 CMV-negative people.

Under the authors' procedure: Out-of-frame sequences were removed, leaving 2 million or so distinct TCRbeta sequences. Using immunoSEQ multiplex PCR, the repertoire was profiled, and TCRdb retains in-frame clones only, with some absent. V and J calls and clone size are those listed in that table; D and trimming were worked out from the DNA. In the table there are about 52,000 clones, 65% to 80% of which are singletons. General observations from the study: Suggested: most of the CMV-linked TCR signature lies in CD4+ memory cells.

The CDR3 is made up of 14 amino acids. V lost 4 bases, J lost 8 bases, and 14 bases lay in between. Looked up from germline, CDR1 is LGHNA and CDR2 is YNFKEQ. The sample taken for sequencing was memory CD4+ T cells from blood. V and J are TRBV4-2 and TRBJ1-4, with no clear D. This clonotype was obtained from an adult in good health and CMV-seropositive. This chain's CDR3 is CASSPAGWLEKLFF. Written as DNA, the CDR3 is TGTGCCAGCAGCCCGGCGGGGTGGTTGGAAAAACTGTTTTTT.